This T cell receptor beta chain comes out of a study of tumor-infiltrating lymphocytes in primary liver carcinoma (dated by TCRdb to 2016 to 2017). At the level of the whole study: Four or five patients with histopathologically diagnosed primary liver carcinoma underwent surgical resection in China between late 2015 and March 2016. The five patients, three men and two women aged 30 to 69 years, had hepatocellular carcinoma (four) or combined HCC and intrahepatic cholangiocarcinoma (one). The tumors of the five patients were staged as T1-T3 N0M0, with maximum diameters ranging from about 4 to 11 cm. Each sample produced roughly 3.65 to 8 million productive TCRbeta reads, and read depth showed no significant difference between tissue types. Across five regions of each liver tumor, along with adjacent normal tissue and blood, the study brought together TCRbeta repertoire sequencing, expression microarrays and whole-exome sequencing. A total of approximately 35 specimens from 5 patients underwent TCRbeta repertoire sequencing, comprising approximately 25 tumor regions, 5 adjacent noncancerous liver tissues and 5 peripheral blood samples. Reproducibility between technical replicate repertoires was high, with correlation coefficients above 0.98 and mean shared-clone rates about 0.9.

Of note for this clonotype: This receptor's antigen is unknown. A junction end diverges from the germline sequence, so it may reflect a read error.

Starting from about 500 ng total RNA, TCRbeta-specific cDNA was produced by reverse transcription with a constant-region primer and ProtoScript II reverse transcriptase. Construction of the TCRbeta libraries relied on three nested rounds of multiplex PCR, following a slightly modified ARM-PCR procedure. Each of the first two PCR rounds ran for approximately 10 cycles using multiplex TRBV1-TRBV30 forward primers together with a Cbeta reverse primer. Sample barcodes and Illumina adapters were attached in a final 25-cycle PCR using Deep VentR polymerase. Before sequencing, amplicons of 200-500 bp were purified from gel using a QIAquick gel extraction kit. TCRbeta amplicons were sequenced on an Illumina HiSeq 2500 with 250-bp paired-end reads. Turning to the authors' computational methods: Quality trimming of reads was performed with Trimmomatic v0.33, and paired reads were merged with FLASH v1.2.11 so that full CDR3 sequences could be recovered. V, D and J germline segments were assigned to the rearranged TCRbeta sequences by MiGEC v1.2.1b. Clonotype statistics and Shannon-Wiener diversity indices were computed with VDJtools v1.0.0. To reduce sampling bias, subsequent analyses other than the diversity analysis used only the 250 most abundant clonotypes in each sample. TCRdb reprocessed the public reads (quality trimming at Q25 with fastp, clone calling with MiXCR) and kept in-frame beta chains. Records with the same CDR3 protein are collapsed into one entry carrying the most frequent genes and DNA. The V and J calls and clone size are TCRdb's, not the authors'. This sample lists approximately 300,000 distinct CDR3 sequences; 65% were detected once. The biggest ten clones account for about 8.4% of the sample.

RNA from unsorted whole blood was extracted with TRIzol reagent, and germline DNA was obtained with the DNeasy Blood & Tissue kit. Patients had chronic HBV infection and were treatment-naive at sampling. Before surgery, approximately 3.8 milliliters of peripheral blood were drawn into K2EDTA tubes. What the research found in general, with its limitations: Only the TCR beta chain was sequenced, so true repertoire diversity is likely underestimated because unpaired alpha chains were not captured. A significantly larger repertoire fraction was made up by the top 250 clones in tumors than in blood (p = 0.039). Bulk unsorted samples precluded comparing CD4+ and CD8+ T cell repertoires. Repertoire overlap was found to be higher between tumor regions (mean approximately 35%) than between tumor-adjacent (approximately 17%) or tumor-blood (about 14%) pairs, consistent with antigen-driven expansion. The study included only four to six patients, and the authors note findings should be validated in a larger study.

The CDR3 sequence holds 14 residues, the cysteine and phenylalanine included. This entry keeps only the CDR3 DNA: 42 bases, framed from base 1. CDR1 and CDR2 are read off the germline V gene as ENHRY and SYGVKD. Sample: peripheral blood. The source is a man aged 40-50 years with primary liver carcinoma and hepatitis B virus infection. The sequence is built from TRBV10-3 and TRBJ1-5, with no reliable assignment of the D segment. The DNA sequence is given as TGTGCCATCAGTGAGGTACTCCAAGGTCAGTCCCAGCATTTT. It specifies CAISEVLQGQSQHF.